This is a list of T cell receptor beta chains from one sample in a study of identical twins. One entry per CDR3 protein results from TCRdb running MiXCR on the 5' RACE reads. The table has some 190,000 distinct CDR3 sequences, approximately 16% seen once. These same data were also listed under a study on T cells expressing NK-cell markers.

Specimen: CD8+ T cells sorted from blood. These receptors originate from a woman aged 18-29 years in good health. Both conserved end residues are part of each CDR3. Fields, in order: J gene, clone size, D gene, V gene, CDR3 DNA, CDR3 protein. D genes are given only for firm matches. Not all rows give a size; the values are once, few, many and, for expanded clones, a class.

j_call: TRBJ2-2
clone_size: NA
d_call: NA
v_call: TRBV27
cdr3_nt: TGTGCCAGCAGTTTAATCAGGGCCACCGGGGAGCTGTTTTTT
cdr3_aa: CASSLIRATGELFF

j_call: TRBJ2-7
clone_size: NA
d_call: NA
v_call: TRBV7-9
cdr3_nt: TGTGCCAGCAGCTTAGGCCGTGACAGATACTACGAGCAGTACTTC
cdr3_aa: CASSLGRDRYYEQYF

j_call: TRBJ1-1
clone_size: NA
d_call: NA
v_call: TRBV7-9
cdr3_nt: TGTGCCAGCAGCGGGGGGTGGGGAGGCACTGAAGCTTTCTTT
cdr3_aa: CASSGGWGGTEAFF

j_call: TRBJ2-1
clone_size: few
d_call: NA
v_call: TRBV7-3
cdr3_nt: TGTGCCAGCAGCTCGGGGCTCGGAGCATCCTACAATGAGCAGTTCTTC
cdr3_aa: CASSSGLGASYNEQFF

j_call: TRBJ2-2
clone_size: few
d_call: NA
v_call: TRBV6-1
cdr3_nt: TGTGCCAGCAGTGGTATAGACGGGGAGCTGTTTTTT
cdr3_aa: CASSGIDGELFF

j_call: TRBJ2-3
clone_size: NA
d_call: NA
v_call: TRBV14
cdr3_nt: TGTGCCAGCAGCCCATTTCGGACCCCAGATACGCAGTATTTT
cdr3_aa: CASSPFRTPDTQYF

j_call: TRBJ2-7
clone_size: few
d_call: NA
v_call: TRBV12-3/TRBV12-4
cdr3_nt: TGTGCCAGCAGTTTAGATTTTTGGCAGCAGTACTTC
cdr3_aa: CASSLDFWQQYF

j_call: TRBJ2-7
clone_size: NA
d_call: NA
v_call: TRBV7-9
cdr3_nt: TGTGCCAGCAGCTTCATCCCGGGCGCCTCGAGCTCCTACGAGCAGTACTTC
cdr3_aa: CASSFIPGASSSYEQYF

j_call: TRBJ2-1
clone_size: NA
d_call: TRBD2
v_call: TRBV7-3
cdr3_nt: TGTGCCAGCAGCCTCACTTTAGCGGGGGGCTGGGGTGAGCAGTTCTTC
cdr3_aa: CASSLTLAGGWGEQFF

j_call: TRBJ2-5
clone_size: few
d_call: NA
v_call: TRBV7-9
cdr3_nt: TGTGCCAGCAGCTCAGGGACTGGGGGTTACCAAGAGACCCAGTACTTC
cdr3_aa: CASSSGTGGYQETQYF

j_call: TRBJ2-5
clone_size: NA
d_call: TRBD1
v_call: TRBV6-1
cdr3_nt: TGTGCCAGCAGTCCCGGACAGGCGCAAGCGACCCAGTACTTC
cdr3_aa: CASSPGQAQATQYF

j_call: TRBJ1-1
clone_size: few
d_call: NA
v_call: TRBV7-9
cdr3_nt: TGTGCCAGCAGCTTATTCGTGACGGGGAACACTGAAGCTTTCTTT
cdr3_aa: CASSLFVTGNTEAFF

j_call: TRBJ2-5
clone_size: few
d_call: NA
v_call: TRBV15
cdr3_nt: TGTGCCACCAGCAGAGATCGTCCGGAAACCGGGGAGACCCAGTACTTC
cdr3_aa: CATSRDRPETGETQYF

j_call: TRBJ1-1
clone_size: NA
d_call: NA
v_call: TRBV9
cdr3_nt: TGTGCCAGCAGCGTAGCGGGGTACACTGAAGCTTTCTTT
cdr3_aa: CASSVAGYTEAFF

j_call: TRBJ1-1
clone_size: NA
d_call: NA
v_call: TRBV12-3/TRBV12-4
cdr3_nt: TGTGCCAGCACCATCCAGGACGGGGGTGTCACTGAAGCTTTCTTT
cdr3_aa: CASTIQDGGVTEAFF

j_call: TRBJ2-7
clone_size: few
d_call: NA
v_call: TRBV10-3
cdr3_nt: TGTGCCATCAACGAGGGGGGTTATACCTACGAGCAGTACTTC
cdr3_aa: CAINEGGYTYEQYF

j_call: TRBJ2-7
clone_size: NA
d_call: NA
v_call: TRBV20-1
cdr3_nt: TGCAGTGCTGGGGACACGTTCTACGAGCAGTACTTC
cdr3_aa: CSAGDTFYEQYF

j_call: TRBJ2-1
clone_size: few
d_call: NA
v_call: TRBV29-1
cdr3_nt: TGCAGCGTGGACACAGGGAACTACAATGAGCAGTTCTTC
cdr3_aa: CSVDTGNYNEQFF

j_call: TRBJ2-3
clone_size: few
d_call: NA
v_call: TRBV11-2
cdr3_nt: TGTGCCAGCAGCTTCTACATCACAGATACGCAGTATTTT
cdr3_aa: CASSFYITDTQYF

j_call: TRBJ2-1
clone_size: NA
d_call: NA
v_call: TRBV12-3/TRBV12-4
cdr3_nt: TGTGCCAGCGTCGATGGGAGGCTAACCAATGAGCAGTTCTTC
cdr3_aa: CASVDGRLTNEQFF

j_call: TRBJ2-5
clone_size: NA
d_call: NA
v_call: TRBV7-8
cdr3_nt: TGTGCCAGCAGCCCCTGGACAGAGCTACAAGAGACCCAGTACTTC
cdr3_aa: CASSPWTELQETQYF

j_call: TRBJ2-7
clone_size: NA
d_call: NA
v_call: TRBV10-2
cdr3_nt: TGCGCCAGCGGCGCGGGTGACTACGAGCAGTACTTC
cdr3_aa: CASGAGDYEQYF

j_call: TRBJ2-1
clone_size: NA
d_call: NA
v_call: TRBV4-2
cdr3_nt: TGTGCCAGCAGCCAAGGTGGCCAGGGATTGCGGTTCTTC
cdr3_aa: CASSQGGQGLRFF

j_call: TRBJ2-5
clone_size: many
d_call: NA
v_call: TRBV3-1
cdr3_nt: TGTGCCAGCAGCCAGGGGAGTTGGCCCCAAGAGACCCAGTACTTC
cdr3_aa: CASSQGSWPQETQYF

j_call: TRBJ2-5
clone_size: few
d_call: NA
v_call: TRBV11-2
cdr3_nt: TGTGCCAGCAGCTCGGTCAACCAAGAGACCCAGTACTTC
cdr3_aa: CASSSVNQETQYF

j_call: TRBJ2-7
clone_size: NA
d_call: NA
v_call: TRBV9
cdr3_nt: TGTGCCAGCAGCGATTCAAGGGGGGGGGTTTACGAGCAGTACTTC
cdr3_aa: CASSDSRGGVYEQYF

j_call: TRBJ2-5
clone_size: few
d_call: NA
v_call: TRBV10-3
cdr3_nt: TGTGCCATCAGTGAGGTCCTTCAAGAGACCCAGTACTTC
cdr3_aa: CAISEVLQETQYF

j_call: TRBJ2-1
clone_size: few
d_call: TRBD2
v_call: TRBV20-1
cdr3_nt: TGCAGTGCTAGTACTAGCGGGAGAGGGAATGAGCAGTTCTTC
cdr3_aa: CSASTSGRGNEQFF

j_call: TRBJ2-1
clone_size: NA
d_call: TRBD2
v_call: TRBV3-1
cdr3_nt: TGTGCCAGCAGCCAAGATGGCGGGAGCTCCTACAATGAGCAGTTCTTC
cdr3_aa: CASSQDGGSSYNEQFF

j_call: TRBJ1-5
clone_size: few
d_call: NA
v_call: TRBV6-6
cdr3_nt: TGTGCCAGCACCGTAGGACGAAATCAGCCCCAGCATTTT
cdr3_aa: CASTVGRNQPQHF

j_call: TRBJ2-7
clone_size: few
d_call: NA
v_call: TRBV15
cdr3_nt: TGTGCCACCCGAACAGGGCCCGAGCAGTACTTC
cdr3_aa: CATRTGPEQYF

j_call: TRBJ1-1
clone_size: NA
d_call: TRBD1
v_call: TRBV20-1
cdr3_nt: TGCAGTGCCGGGACAGGGATTGGGGGGAGCACTGAAGCTTTCTTT
cdr3_aa: CSAGTGIGGSTEAFF

j_call: TRBJ2-5
clone_size: NA
d_call: NA
v_call: TRBV10-3
cdr3_nt: TGTGCCATCAGTTCCTCCGGGACTCAGAGGGAGACCCAGCACTTC
cdr3_aa: CAISSSGTQRETQHF

j_call: TRBJ2-1
clone_size: few
d_call: TRBD2
v_call: TRBV4-3
cdr3_nt: TGCGCCAGCAGCCAAGGTGTAGCGGGAGGGAAATACAATGAGCAGTTCTTC
cdr3_aa: CASSQGVAGGKYNEQFF

j_call: TRBJ2-7
clone_size: few
d_call: NA
v_call: TRBV2
cdr3_nt: TGTGCCATCGAAGGGCAGGGCTACGAGCAGTACTTC
cdr3_aa: CAIEGQGYEQYF

j_call: TRBJ1-2
clone_size: few
d_call: NA
v_call: TRBV30
cdr3_nt: TGTGCCTGGAGTGACAGCTCCTATGGCTACACCTTC
cdr3_aa: CAWSDSSYGYTF

j_call: TRBJ2-2
clone_size: NA
d_call: TRBD2
v_call: TRBV29-1
cdr3_nt: TGCAGCGTTGAAACAGGACTAGCGGGAGCATCCACCGGGGAGCTGTTTTTT
cdr3_aa: CSVETGLAGASTGELFF

j_call: TRBJ2-5
clone_size: few
d_call: NA
v_call: TRBV4-1
cdr3_nt: TGCGCCAGCAGCTTTCTTGAGACAACGGAGACCCAGTACTTC
cdr3_aa: CASSFLETTETQYF

j_call: TRBJ2-7
clone_size: NA
d_call: NA
v_call: TRBV14
cdr3_nt: TGTGCCAGCAGCCACGCCCTTGTACCCTACGAGCAGTACTTC
cdr3_aa: CASSHALVPYEQYF

j_call: TRBJ2-3
clone_size: few
d_call: NA
v_call: TRBV12-3/TRBV12-4
cdr3_nt: TGTGCCAGCAGTTCTCCGGGAGAGTCCCCAGATACGCAGTATTTT
cdr3_aa: CASSSPGESPDTQYF

j_call: TRBJ2-7
clone_size: few
d_call: NA
v_call: TRBV30
cdr3_nt: TGTGCCTGGAGGGGGGACCATCCCTACGAGCAGTACTTC
cdr3_aa: CAWRGDHPYEQYF

j_call: TRBJ2-7
clone_size: NA
d_call: NA
v_call: TRBV20-1
cdr3_nt: TGCAGTGCCGCGAGCCCCAACTCCTACGAGCAGTACTTC
cdr3_aa: CSAASPNSYEQYF

j_call: TRBJ1-4
clone_size: NA
d_call: NA
v_call: TRBV5-1
cdr3_nt: TGCGCCAGCGCCCCGGACGTTGGTGAAAAACTGTTTTTT
cdr3_aa: CASAPDVGEKLFF

j_call: TRBJ2-3
clone_size: NA
d_call: TRBD2
v_call: TRBV7-2
cdr3_nt: TGTGCCAGCAGCGAGCGGGAGCCAGATACGCAGTATTTT
cdr3_aa: CASSEREPDTQYF

j_call: TRBJ2-7
clone_size: few
d_call: NA
v_call: TRBV6-1
cdr3_nt: TGTGCCAGCACCTATGGGGACTCCTACGAGCAGTACTTC
cdr3_aa: CASTYGDSYEQYF

j_call: TRBJ2-5
clone_size: NA
d_call: TRBD1
v_call: TRBV3-1
cdr3_nt: TGTGCCAGCAGCCAAGCCCGGACAGGGGGCCGAGAGACCCAGTACTTC
cdr3_aa: CASSQARTGGRETQYF

j_call: TRBJ1-6
clone_size: many
d_call: TRBD1
v_call: TRBV15
cdr3_nt: TGTGCCACCAGCGTTGGACAGGGGTCCGCATCACCCCTCCACTTT
cdr3_aa: CATSVGQGSASPLHF

j_call: TRBJ2-5
clone_size: NA
d_call: NA
v_call: TRBV12-3/TRBV12-4
cdr3_nt: TGTGCCAGCAGCTCATTGTCGCTGAGCCAAGAGACCCAGTACTTC
cdr3_aa: CASSSLSLSQETQYF

j_call: TRBJ1-1
clone_size: few
d_call: NA
v_call: TRBV20-1
cdr3_nt: TGCAGTGCTAGATGGGGGTCTGAAGCTTTCTTT
cdr3_aa: CSARWGSEAFF

j_call: TRBJ1-2
clone_size: few
d_call: NA
v_call: TRBV7-9
cdr3_nt: TGTGCCAGCACGCCGGATATCTATGGCTACACCTTC
cdr3_aa: CASTPDIYGYTF

j_call: TRBJ2-3
clone_size: many
d_call: NA
v_call: TRBV5-1
cdr3_nt: TGCGCCAGCAGCTTGGGGTCGAGAGATACGCAGTATTTT
cdr3_aa: CASSLGSRDTQYF

j_call: TRBJ2-7
clone_size: NA
d_call: TRBD2
v_call: TRBV20-1
cdr3_nt: TGCAGTGCTTCGTCGAGGCTAGCGGGAGTAGGTGAGCAGTACTTC
cdr3_aa: CSASSRLAGVGEQYF

j_call: TRBJ1-2
clone_size: few
d_call: NA
v_call: TRBV7-6
cdr3_nt: TGTGCCAGCAGCCCGTCAGACAGTCATGGCTACACCTTC
cdr3_aa: CASSPSDSHGYTF

j_call: TRBJ2-5
clone_size: NA
d_call: NA
v_call: TRBV11-2
cdr3_nt: TGTGCCAGCAGCTTAGAGTGGTGGCCGCAAGAGACCCAGTACTTC
cdr3_aa: CASSLEWWPQETQYF